The next 10 T cell receptor beta chains were all read from a single sample in a study of blood T cell repertoires in COVID-19. Profiled with immunoSEQ multiplex PCR; TCRdb holds only in-frame clones, not every one. This table holds about 49,000 clones, 85% to 90% found once. Sequenced material: peripheral blood. The source of these receptors is a man aged 40-50 years with active COVID-19.

This chain links TRBV27 with TRBJ2-7; 7 bases are a match to TRBD1. Trimming took 6 bases from V and 2 from J; bases not matched to a gene: 4. The germline gives CDR1 MNHEY, CDR2 SMNVEV (reference sequence). The CDR3 covers 13 residues. The CDR3 sequence is CASSPGTAYEQYF. The CDR3 nucleotides read TGTGCCAGCAGCCCCGGGACAGCCTACGAGCAGTACTTC.

This chain uses TRBV19 with TRBJ2-7; TRBD1 might be the D (6 bases). The CDR3 is 13 amino acids. Trimming shortened V by 5 bases and J by 2 bases, and 10 bases separated the two germline ends. Looked up from germline, CDR1 is LNHDA and CDR2 is SQIVND (reference sequence). DNA for the CDR3: TGTGCCAGTAGTCGGACAGCTACCTACGAGCAGTACTTC. Translation gives CASSRTATYEQYF. Combining the CDR3 with reference TRBV19 and TRBJ2-7 gives the whole variable domain DGGITQSPKYLFRKEGQNVTLSCEQNLNHDAMYWYRQDPGQGLRLIYYSQIVNDFQKGDIAEGYSVSREKKESFPLTVTSAQKNPTAFYLCASSRTATYEQYFGPGTRLTVT.

This chain connects TRBV27 to TRBJ1-1, with D maybe TRBD1 (5 bases). In germline, CDR1 is MNHEY, CDR2 SMNVEV (reference sequence). The CDR3 runs to 13 residues. V was pared by 5 bases and J by 3 bases, with 10 bases between. CDR3 DNA sequence: TGTGCCAGCAGTATGGGGCCCTACACTGAAGCTTTCTTT. Protein product: CASSMGPYTEAFF.

This sequence joins TRBV6-1 and TRBJ2-5, with D tentatively TRBD2 (6 bases). CDR3 size: 16 residues. The germline V gene has CDR1 MNHNS and CDR2 SASEGT. Trimming removed 4 bases from V and 1 base from J, with 16 bases in between. The CDR3 DNA reads as TGTGCCAGCAGTGGACTAGTTCAATCCCGCCAAGAGACCCAGTACTTC. Amino acids: CASSGLVQSRQETQYF.

V and J are TRBV6-5 and TRBJ2-7; 10 positions agree with TRBD1. The CDR3 sequence is 13 residues long. V dropped 8 bases and J dropped 5; count of bases not matched to a gene: 6. CDR1 and CDR2 (germline): MNHEY, SVGAGI. Here the CDR3 DNA reads TGTGCCAGCCGAGACAGGGGGCGAGACGAGCAGTACTTC. The encoded protein is CASRDRGRDEQYF.

The V and J genes are TRBV27 and TRBJ2-1; TRBD2 agrees at 13 bases. Germline loops: CDR1 MNHEY, CDR2 SMNVEV (reference sequence). The ends lost 3 bases at V and 9 bases at J; junction bases unmatched: 11. The CDR3 contains 17 residues. The CDR3: CASSFSIGTSGTGEQFF. The CDR3 DNA reads as TGTGCCAGCAGTTTTTCGATCGGGACTAGCGGGACAGGTGAGCAGTTCTTC.

The rearrangement uses TRBV19 and TRBJ2-5; TRBD2 aligns across 11 bases. Germline lookup yields CDR1 LNHDA and CDR2 SQIVND (reference sequence). The trim removed 4 bases at V and 2 bases at J, leaving 3 bases unmatched. The CDR3 is made up of 15 amino acids. In nucleotides, the CDR3 is TGTGCCAGTAGTAGCGGGACTAGCGGACAAGAGACCCAGTACTTC. Translation: CASSSGTSGQETQYF.

This clone was seen once. The chain is built from TRBV28 and TRBJ2-2; D may be TRBD2 (5 bases). V was pared by 2 bases and J by 9 bases, with 13 bases between. Looked up from germline, CDR1 is MDHEN and CDR2 is SYDVKM. This CDR3 region has 14 residues. The CDR3 loop reads CASSLTWESRELFF. CDR3 sequence (DNA): TGTGCCAGCAGTTTAACGTGGGAGAGTCGGGAGCTGTTTTTT.

This chain links TRBV11-2 with TRBJ2-2; D gene unclear. V was cut by 3 bases and J by 5 bases, with 13 bases left in between. The germline V gene encodes CDR1 SGHAT and CDR2 FQNNGV. This CDR3 comprises 15 residues. The CDR3 reads CASSLVIARTGELFF. The DNA of the CDR3 is TGTGCCAGCAGCTTGGTTATAGCTAGGACCGGGGAGCTGTTTTTT. Supplemented by reference TRBV11-2 and TRBJ2-2, the full variable domain reads EAGVAQSPRYKIIEKRQSVAFWCNPISGHATLYWYQQILGQGPKLLIQFQNNGVVDDSQLPKDRFSAERLKGVDSTLKIQPAKLEDSAVYLCASSLVIARTGELFFGEGSRLTVL.

This chain joins TRBV5-8 and TRBJ2-3; the match to TRBD2 covers 10 bases. CDR1 and CDR2 from the germline V gene are SGHTS and YDEGEE. The J segment lost 5 bases and the V segment lost 2 bases, leaving 8 bases of the junction unmatched. This CDR3 contains 16 residues. The CDR3 DNA reads TGTGCCAGCAGCTTATGGACTAGCGGAGGAGTAGATACGCAGTATTTT. Translated, it gives CASSLWTSGGVDTQYF.